What follows are 6 T cell receptor beta chains derived from one specimen sequenced in a study of identical twins. From the 5' RACE reads, TCRdb called clonotypes with MiXCR, one entry per CDR3 protein. The data contain about 470,000 distinct CDR3 sequences, 20% to 25% of them singletons. These data were also reused for a study on T cells expressing NK-cell markers.

Source material: CD4+ T cells sorted from blood. The receptor source for this set is a woman aged 18-29 years in good health.

This clonotype was observed a handful of times. The V gene is TRBV20-1, the J gene TRBJ2-7; TRBD2 matches at 13 bases. The J segment lost 10 bases and the V segment lost 4 bases, leaving 10 bases of the junction unmatched. From germline, CDR1 is DFQATT and CDR2 SNEGSKA (reference sequence). This CDR3 has 14 amino acids. CDR3 in amino acids: CSATYGGLAGSQYF. The CDR3 nucleotides are TGCAGTGCTACCTACGGGGGACTAGCGGGATCTCAGTACTTC.

This rearrangement joins TRBV3-1 to TRBJ2-1, with no clear D. In germline, CDR1 is LGHDT, CDR2 YNNKEL (reference sequence). V was pared by 1 base and J by 0 bases, with 7 bases between. This CDR3 has 15 amino acids. The CDR3 sequence is CASSQGLTSYNEQFF. CDR3 DNA sequence: TGTGCCAGCAGCCAAGGCCTGACCTCCTACAATGAGCAGTTCTTC.

This clonotype turned up a few times. This chain uses TRBV29-1 with TRBJ1-1; a weak D match, TRBD1 (5 bases). V lost 7 bases and J 1 base, leaving 13 bases between the germline ends. This CDR3 spans 13 amino acids. Germline CDR1 reads SQVTM; CDR2 reads ANQGSEA. CDR3 nucleotide sequence: TGCAGCGCCCACATGACAGCGAACACTGAAGCTTTCTTT. Translation: CSAHMTANTEAFF. Combining the CDR3 with reference TRBV29-1 and TRBJ1-1 gives the whole variable domain SAVISQKPSRDICQRGTSLTIQCQVDSQVTMMFWYRQQPGQSLTLIATANQGSEATYESGFVIDKFPISRPNLTFSTLTVSNMSPEDSSIYLCSAHMTANTEAFFGQGTRLTVV.

This clonotype was counted a few times. This chain links TRBV7-6 with TRBJ1-3; D not certain. The germline gives CDR1 SGHVS, CDR2 FNYEAQ. V lost 0 bases to trimming and J lost 9 bases, with 6 bases between them. This CDR3 region has 12 residues. Here the CDR3 DNA reads TGTGCCAGCAGCTTAGCGACGGGCACCATATATTTT. Residues: CASSLATGTIYF.

This clonotype was seen only a few times. The CDR3, as DNA: TGTGCCAGCAGCTCCGACAGGGGCTTTGGAGATACGCAGTATTTT. It translates to CASSSDRGFGDTQYF. V and J are TRBV7-9 and TRBJ2-3, with TRBD1 matching 8 bases. Losses at the gene ends were 4 bases for V and 5 bases for J; bases not matched to a gene: 8. Looked up from germline, CDR1 is SEHNR and CDR2 is FQNEAQ (reference sequence). The CDR3 sequence is 15 residues long.

The chain couples TRBV29-1 to TRBJ1-6, with D possibly TRBD1 on 6 matching bases. Germline CDR1 is SQVTM and CDR2 is ANQGSEA. This CDR3 is 12 amino acids long. The CDR3 protein is CSWQGLDSPLHF. The DNA of the CDR3 is TGCTCGTGGCAGGGGTTAGATTCACCCCTCCACTTT. The whole variable domain, filled in from reference TRBV29-1 and TRBJ1-6, reads SAVISQKPSRDICQRGTSLTIQCQVDSQVTMMFWYRQQPGQSLTLIATANQGSEATYESGFVIDKFPISRPNLTFSTLTVSNMSPEDSSIYLCSWQGLDSPLHFGNGTRLTVT.